The sequence of this T cell receptor (beta chain) was determined in a study of T cell clonality in common variable immunodeficiency (dated by TCRdb to about 2015). Results the study describes overall, beyond this receptor: Compared with healthy controls, CVID subjects showed increased TCRbeta clonality (t-test p = 0.018), a feature most characteristic of about a third of subjects. Fewer TCRbeta clones were shared among CVID subjects than among healthy controls (p < 0.0001). Despite equal DNA input, controls averaged about 81,820 unique sequences per sample versus about 32,000 in CVID samples. According to the authors, finding the cause of the higher clonality in CVID would require sequencing the repertoires of T cell subpopulations. Correlations between repertoire features and clinical complications were limited by patient heterogeneity within the CVID cohort. Fewer deletions and N-nucleotide insertions were reportedly observed in CVID TCRbeta sequences, and highly modified clones with 13 or more V deletions were reportedly absent from CVID TCRbeta sequences.

The sample holds many counts of this clone. Its antigen is currently not known. The CDR3 end falls 3 residues outside the read, so it is completed with the germline J gene. CVID samples and control samples contributed equivalent amounts of genomic DNA as sequencing input. For every sample, a 60 bp segment covering the rearranged TCRbeta CDR3 region was amplified and then sequenced. TCRbeta amplification used the immunoSEQ assay, a bias-corrected multiplex PCR with high-throughput sequencing. On the study's bioinformatics: Every unique nucleotide sequence counted as a clone and was annotated with V, D and J genes, copy number and frequency. Sequences were labeled productive if in frame, and non-productive if out of frame or containing stop codons. Clonality was calculated from Shannon's entropy as previously described. The predicted amino acid sequences of productive clones were used to derive the mean CDR3 Kyte-Doolittle hydropathy. The R hclust function was used to hierarchically cluster scaled V gene usage with Manhattan distance and complete linkage. Clone sharing by CDR3 amino acid sequence was assessed by resampling 12 repertoires per group over 100 rounds. The repertoires were searched for 70 published EBV-specific and approximately 240 published CMV-specific TCRbeta sequences. Two CVID samples yielding fewer than 10,000 sequences were excluded from analysis, leaving a few dozen CVID repertoires. Held by TCRdb, this immuneACCESS table contains in-frame sequences only and omits some clones. Under half of the omission traces to an unresolved V gene where checked; the cause of the rest is unknown. D and trimming come from the DNA, and the V and J calls and clone size come from that table. There are tens of thousands of clones in this sample, and none of them is a singleton. About 0.66% of the sample is taken by the ten largest.

Reading from cysteine to phenylalanine, the CDR3 counts 13 amino acids. Shown are 30 bases from within the CDR3, in frame from base 1. The V and J ends are trimmed by 5 bases and 2 bases, leaving 7 bases between them. CDR1 and CDR2 were assigned from the germline V gene as KGHDR and SFDVKD. Predominantly Caucasian heritage was noted among both the CVID patients and the healthy controls. Heparinized peripheral whole blood samples of about 5 to 9 ml were collected from each donor. Genomic DNA from adults with common variable immune deficiency (CVID) and from healthy adult controls was used to sequence TCRbeta CDR3 repertoires. The control group comprised some 22 healthy adult volunteers, roughly twelve female and around ten male, aged about 23 to 75 years with a mean age of approximately 35. Diluted blood was density-centrifuged over Hypaque 1077 or Ficoll-Paque to isolate peripheral blood mononuclear cells. Genomic DNA was obtained from unsorted mononuclear cells using either Qiagen column purification or a centrifugation-based method.

Sequenced input: peripheral blood mononuclear cells. The receptor was isolated from a person between 18 and 75 years old in good health. The chain links TRBV24-1 with TRBJ2-3, with the D segment identity uncertain. The DNA read from the CDR3 is TGTGCCACCAGTGGGGCAGACACAGATACG. It encodes CATSGADTDT. The whole CDR3 is CATSGADTDTQYF.